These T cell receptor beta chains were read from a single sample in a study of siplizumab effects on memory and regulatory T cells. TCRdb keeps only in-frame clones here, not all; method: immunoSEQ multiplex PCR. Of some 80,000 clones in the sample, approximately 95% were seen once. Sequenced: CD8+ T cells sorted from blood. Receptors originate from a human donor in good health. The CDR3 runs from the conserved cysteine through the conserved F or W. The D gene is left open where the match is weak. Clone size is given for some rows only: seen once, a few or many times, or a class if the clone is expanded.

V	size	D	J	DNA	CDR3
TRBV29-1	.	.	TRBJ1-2	TGCAGCGTTGACTCGTCAGGGGTAGGCTACACCTTC	CSVDSSGVGYTF
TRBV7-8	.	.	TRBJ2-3	TGTGCCAGCAGCTTAGCCGTGCGCGGGAGCACAGATACGCAGTATTTT	CASSLAVRGSTDTQYF
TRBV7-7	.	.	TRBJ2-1	TGTGCTAGCAGCTTAGGGCAGGGGCGGCTCAATGAGCAGTTCTTC	CASSLGQGRLNEQFF
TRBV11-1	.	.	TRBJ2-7	TGTGCCAGCACCCCCGCAGTAGGCTACGAGCAGTACTTC	CASTPAVGYEQYF
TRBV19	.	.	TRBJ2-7	TGTGCCAGTAGTTTTCAGGGGTTAACCTACGAGCAGTACTTC	CASSFQGLTYEQYF
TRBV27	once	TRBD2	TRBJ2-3	TGTGCCAGCACCGAACGGGGGGGGTATCCGCAGTATTTT	CASTERGGYPQYF
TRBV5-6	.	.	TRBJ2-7	TGTGCCAGCAGCCCCGGCCTTCCTGGCTCAATATTGTACGAGCAGTACTTC	CASSPGLPGSILYEQYF
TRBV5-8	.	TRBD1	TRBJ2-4	TGTGCCAGCAGCGAACGGACAGGGGGGACGATTCAGTACTTC	CASSERTGGTIQYF
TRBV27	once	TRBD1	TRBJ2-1	TGTGCCAGCAGTAGACAGGGCGAATCCTACAATGAGCAGTTCTTC	CASSRQGESYNEQFF
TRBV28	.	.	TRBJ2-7	TGTGCCAGCAGTTTGTCTCAGGGGAGCTCCTACGAGCAGTACTTC	CASSLSQGSSYEQYF
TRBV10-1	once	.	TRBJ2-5	TGCGCCAGCAGTGAGGCGGCGGGAACGAACGACTTATCCCAAGAGACCCAGTACTTC	CASSEAAGTNDLSQETQYF
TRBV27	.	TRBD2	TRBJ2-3	TGTGCCAGCAGTTTACTAGCGGGAGGAGGAGGGACTAGCACAGATACGCAGTATTTT	CASSLLAGGGGTSTDTQYF
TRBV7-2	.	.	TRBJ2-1	TGTGCCAGCCGGGACCCTGGGAACAATGAGCAGTTCTTC	CASRDPGNNEQFF
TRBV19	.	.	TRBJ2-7	TGTGCCAGTAGTATTAAGAGCTCCTACGAGCAGTACTTC	CASSIKSSYEQYF
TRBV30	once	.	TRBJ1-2	TGTGCCTGGATAAGGGGGGGCTATGGCTACACCTTC	CAWIRGGYGYTF
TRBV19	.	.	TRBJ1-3	TGTGCCAGTAGTGCGGGACTTGGGAACACCATATATTTT	CASSAGLGNTIYF
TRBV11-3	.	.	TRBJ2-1	TGTGCCAGCAGCTTATACGGGACGGGCTCCTACAATGAGCAGTTCTTC	CASSLYGTGSYNEQFF
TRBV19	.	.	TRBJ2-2	TGTGCCAGCGGGAGTCCGAACACCGGGGAGCTGTTTTTT	CASGSPNTGELFF
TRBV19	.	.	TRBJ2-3	TGTGCCAGTAGTATAATCAGCTCGGATACGCAGTATTTT	CASSIISSDTQYF
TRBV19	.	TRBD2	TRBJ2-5	TGTGCCAGTAGTATTGGGACTAGCGGGCCCCAAAGGACCCAGTACTTC	CASSIGTSGPQRTQYF
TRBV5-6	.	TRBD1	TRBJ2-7	TGTGCCAGCAGCCTCGGGACAGGGGGCGGGTACGAGCAGTACTTC	CASSLGTGGGYEQYF
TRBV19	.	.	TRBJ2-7	TGTGCCAGTAGTGCCTCGACAGGAATCTCCTACGAGCAGTACTTC	CASSASTGISYEQYF
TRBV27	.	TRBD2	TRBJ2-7	TGTGCCAGCTCGGGTAGCGGGATCTACGAGCAGTACTTC	CASSGSGIYEQYF
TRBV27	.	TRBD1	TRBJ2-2	TGTGCCAGCCGAGGCCGGGACAGGGACACCGGGGAGCTGTTTTTT	CASRGRDRDTGELFF
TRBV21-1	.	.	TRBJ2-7	TGTGCCAGCAGCATATCGCCGGGACTAGCCTACGAGCAGTACTTC	CASSISPGLAYEQYF
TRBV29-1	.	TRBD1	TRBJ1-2	TGCAGCGTTGAAGACCCTAGACAGGGGTACTATGGCTACACCTTC	CSVEDPRQGYYGYTF
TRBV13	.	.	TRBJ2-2	TGTGCCAGCAGCCTCGGGCTAGGCACCGGGGAGCTGTTTTTT	CASSLGLGTGELFF
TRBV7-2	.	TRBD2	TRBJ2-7	TGTGCCAGCAGCTTATTAGCCCGACTAGCGGGATCCTACGAGCAGTACTTC	CASSLLARLAGSYEQYF
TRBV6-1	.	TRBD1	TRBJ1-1	TGTGCCAGCAGGAACAGGGGGGACACTGAAGCTTTCTTT	CASRNRGDTEAFF
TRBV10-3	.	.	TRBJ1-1	TGTGCCATCAGTGCCCTTTTTGACGGGGGGGAGAACACTGAAGCTTTCTTT	CAISALFDGGENTEAFF
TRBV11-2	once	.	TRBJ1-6	TGTGCCAGCAGCTTAGATCTGGCACAGAATTCACCCCTCCACTTT	CASSLDLAQNSPLHF
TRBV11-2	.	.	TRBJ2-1	TGTGCCAGCAGCTTCTCGGCAAGCTCCTACAATGAGCAGTTCTTC	CASSFSASSYNEQFF
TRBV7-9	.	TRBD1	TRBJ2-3	TGTGCCAGCAGCATAGACAGGGGGCCGGGCGGATATACGCAGTATTTT	CASSIDRGPGGYTQYF
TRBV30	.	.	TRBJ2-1	TGTGCCTGGACATACTCGTCCAGGGGACATGAGCAGTTCTTC	CAWTYSSRGHEQFF
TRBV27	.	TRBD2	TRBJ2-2	TGTGCCAGCAGTCCAAGAGGAACCGGGACTAGCGAATATGCGAACACCGGGGAGCTGTTTTTT	CASSPRGTGTSEYANTGELFF
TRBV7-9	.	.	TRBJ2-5	TGTGCCAGCAGCTCAGGGTTAAAGACCCAGTACTTC	CASSSGLKTQYF
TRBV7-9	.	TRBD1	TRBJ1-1	TGTGCCAGCAGCCGGACAGGGGTTAACACTGAAGCTTTCTTT	CASSRTGVNTEAFF
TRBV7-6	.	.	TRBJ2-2	TGTGCCAGCAGCTTCCTCACCGGGGAGCTGTTTTTT	CASSFLTGELFF
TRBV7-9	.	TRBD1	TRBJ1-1	TGTGCCAGCAGCTTTCGAAAAACAGGGGGCAACACTGAAGCTTTCTTT	CASSFRKTGGNTEAFF
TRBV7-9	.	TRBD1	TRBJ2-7	TGTGCCAGCAGCTCGGGACAGGGAGCCTACGAGCAGTACTTC	CASSSGQGAYEQYF
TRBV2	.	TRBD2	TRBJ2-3	TGTGCCAGCAGTAACGGGAGGGCTAAGGGCACAGATACGCAGTATTTT	CASSNGRAKGTDTQYF
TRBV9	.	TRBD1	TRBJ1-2	TGTGCCAGCAGCGTAGGGACAGGAGCTAACTATGGCTACACCTTC	CASSVGTGANYGYTF
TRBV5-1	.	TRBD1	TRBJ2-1	TGCGCCAGCAGCTTCACTACAGGGGGTTCCAATGAGCAGTTCTTC	CASSFTTGGSNEQFF
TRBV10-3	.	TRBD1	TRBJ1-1	TGTGCCATTACAGGGGGCACTGAAGCTTTCTTT	CAITGGTEAFF
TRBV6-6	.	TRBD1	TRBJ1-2	TGTGCCAGCAGTAAGAATCCGGACAGGGCTAACTATGGCTACACCTTC	CASSKNPDRANYGYTF
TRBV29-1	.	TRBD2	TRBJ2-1	TGCAGCGTTGGGACTAGCGGGACGGGTGAGCAGTTCTTC	CSVGTSGTGEQFF
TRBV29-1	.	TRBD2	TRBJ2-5	TGCAGCGTTGAAGGTTCTGGGAGGGAAGAGACCCAGTACTTC	CSVEGSGREETQYF
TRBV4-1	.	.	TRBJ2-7	TGCGCCAGCAGCCAGATCGGGGTAGATACCTACGAGCAGTACTTC	CASSQIGVDTYEQYF
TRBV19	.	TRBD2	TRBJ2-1	TGTGCCAGTACCCAAGGGGGACTAGCGGGAGGAGACAATGAGCAGTTCTTC	CASTQGGLAGGDNEQFF
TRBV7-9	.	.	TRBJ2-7	TGTGCCAGCAGCTTCACTAGCTCCTACGAGCAGTACTTC	CASSFTSSYEQYF
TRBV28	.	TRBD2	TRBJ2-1	TGTGCCAGCAGTCCCGGACCCGCACTAGCGGACTCCTACAATGAGCAGTTCTTC	CASSPGPALADSYNEQFF
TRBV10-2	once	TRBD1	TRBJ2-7	TGCGCCAGCAGAGAGGGGGCAGTGTCCTACGAGCAGTACTTC	CASREGAVSYEQYF
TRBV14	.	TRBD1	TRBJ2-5	TGTGCCAGCAGCCACAGGAGGACAGGGAGAGAGACCCAGTACTTC	CASSHRRTGRETQYF
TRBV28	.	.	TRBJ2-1	TGTGCCAGCAGTTTAGCGGAGGGGGAGTACAATGAGCAGTTCTTC	CASSLAEGEYNEQFF
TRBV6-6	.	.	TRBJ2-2	TGTGCCAGCAGTTACGGCGCCGGGGAGCTGTTTTTT	CASSYGAGELFF
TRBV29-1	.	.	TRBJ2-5	TGCAGCGTTGTGTACATCTACCAAGAGACCCAGTACTTC	CSVVYIYQETQYF
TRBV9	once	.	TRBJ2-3	TGTGCCAGCAGCGTAGACCCTACTACGCAGTATTTT	CASSVDPTTQYF